What follows are 25 T cell receptor beta chains derived from one specimen sequenced in a study of T cells expressing NK-cell markers (dated by TCRdb to 2020 to 2022). Receptors were amplified or captured by 5' RACE. This sample was sequenced with an Illumina HiSeq 2000. Following reprocessing of the reads by TCRdb, the data hold one row per CDR3 protein sequence and no DNA is available. This sample's listing comprises some 440,000 distinct CDR3 sequences. Under 1.5% of the sample comes from the top ten. The sequenced sample was blood T cells: a sorted CD56 or NKG2C T cell subset, CD4+ or CD8+ T cells, or bulk PBMC T cells (not recorded which). These receptors were obtained from a woman in her forties or fifties in good health. Donor details come from another sample of the same person, matched by shared clones.

The V call is TRBV3-1, the J call TRBJ2-1; TCRdb picks TRBD2, but there is no DNA to check that call. The CDR3 loop spans 16 amino acids. Germline values: CDR1 LGHDT, CDR2 YNNKEL (reference sequence). CDR3 residues: CASSRTSGKSNNEQFF.

The rearrangement links TRBV7-2 to TRBJ2-1; TCRdb returns TRBD2, unconfirmable since there is no DNA. The CDR3 sequence is 16 residues long. Germline CDR1 reads SGHTA; CDR2 reads FQGNSA. This CDR3 reads CASSGGTLTFGNEQFF.

The rearrangement links TRBV3-1 to TRBJ1-5; no DNA is available, so the TRBD1 call from TCRdb remains unchecked. Germline assignment: CDR1 LGHDT and CDR2 YNNKEL (reference sequence). This CDR3 comprises 14 residues. The CDR3 sequence is CASSHAGGGQPQHF.

V usage is TRBV18 and J usage is TRBJ2-7. CDR1 and CDR2 from the germline V gene are KGHSH and LQKENI. The CDR3 extends over 14 amino acids. The CDR3 region is CASSPPSGSREQYF.

The CDR3 spells CASSLGTDSYNEQFF. The chain joins TRBV7-8 to TRBJ2-1. This CDR3 region has 15 residues. Looked up from germline, CDR1 is SGHVS and CDR2 is FQNEAQ.

This chain's CDR3 is CASSVAAAGNEQFF. V is TRBV9 and J is TRBJ2-1. The CDR3 loop spans 14 amino acids. The germline gives CDR1 SGDLS, CDR2 YYNGEE. Looking up the rest from reference TRBV9 and TRBJ2-1 gives the full variable domain: DSGVTQTPKHLITATGQRVTLRCSPRSGDLSVYWYQQSLDQGLQFLIQYYNGEERAKGNILERFSAQQFPDLHSELNLSSLELGDSALYFCASSVAAAGNEQFFGPGTRLTVL.

V is TRBV3-1 and J is TRBJ2-5. CDR3 length: 13 residues. Germline loops: CDR1 LGHDT, CDR2 YNNKEL (reference sequence). The chain's CDR3 is CASSQDPLTPQYF.

The rearrangement joins TRBV5-5 to TRBJ1-5; the TCRdb D gene call, TRBD1, has no DNA to confirm it. The germline CDR1 and CDR2 sequences are SGHKS and YYEKEE (reference sequence). This CDR3 has 14 amino acids. This CDR3 is CASSPEPGSQPQHF.

The rearrangement joins TRBV20-1 to TRBJ1-5; TCRdb proposes TRBD1, but this gene call is untestable without DNA. Per germline, CDR1 DFQATT and CDR2 SNEGSKA (reference sequence). The CDR3 runs to 13 residues. This CDR3 reads CSARQGAYQPQHF.

The V call is TRBV14, the J call TRBJ2-6; TCRdb's assignment of TRBD1 cannot be checked, as there is no DNA. The germline V gene encodes CDR1 SGHDN and CDR2 FVKESK. This CDR3 is built from 17 residues. The CDR3 loop reads CASSPRTTGVGANVLTF.

The rearrangement links TRBV15 to TRBJ2-7. Germline CDR1 reads LNHNV; CDR2 reads YYDKDF (reference sequence). The CDR3 covers 15 residues. The CDR3: CATSRESGSSYEQYF.

The chain combines TRBV20-1 with TRBJ2-5; the TRBD1 assignment by TCRdb is unverifiable without DNA. The CDR3 is made up of 14 amino acids. CDR1 is DFQATT and CDR2 is SNEGSKA in the germline V gene (reference sequence). Here the CDR3 reads CSARTGGGWETQYF.

This rearrangement joins TRBV5-1 to TRBJ2-1; without DNA, the TCRdb call of TRBD1 cannot be checked. The CDR3 is made up of 17 amino acids. The germline V gene has CDR1 SGHRS and CDR2 YFSETQ. The chain's CDR3 is CASSLGYDRGGGNEQFF.

V and J are TRBV3-1 and TRBJ2-2. This CDR3 region has 15 residues. In germline, CDR1 is LGHDT, CDR2 YNNKEL (reference sequence). The CDR3: CASSARLPGTGELFF.

The CDR3: CASGHPTGEEGYTF. The V and J genes are TRBV12-3 or TRBV12-4 and TRBJ1-2; TCRdb's assignment of TRBD1 cannot be checked, as there is no DNA. The CDR3 runs to 14 residues.

V gene TRBV3-1 combines with J gene TRBJ1-1. Germline V gene lookup returns CDR1 LGHDT and CDR2 YNNKEL (reference sequence). CDR3 length: 14 amino acids. The chain's CDR3 is CASSQSSISTEAFF.

This sequence joins TRBV10-3 and TRBJ2-2; TCRdb lists TRBD2, though no DNA is available to test this call. Germline values: CDR1 ENHRY, CDR2 SYGVKD. CDR3 length: 15 residues. This CDR3 is CAISEKSGRPGELFF.

This chain's CDR3 is CASNPGGRPGDEQFF. The V call is TRBV5-1, the J call TRBJ2-1; TCRdb's D gene call, TRBD2, goes unchecked for lack of DNA. Germline V gene sequence: CDR1 SGHRS, CDR2 YFSETQ. The CDR3 is 15 amino acids. The variable domain in full, with the rest retrieved from reference TRBV5-1 and TRBJ2-1, is KAGVTQTPRYLIKTRGQQVTLSCSPISGHRSVSWYQQTPGQGLQFLFEYFSETQRNKGNFPGRFSGRQFSNSRSEMNVSTLELGDSALYLCASNPGGRPGDEQFFGPGTRLTVL.

The chain couples TRBV5-1 to TRBJ2-1. This CDR3 comprises 13 residues. CDR1 is SGHRS, CDR2 YFSETQ, per germline. The CDR3 sequence is CASSLEDGNEQFF. The full variable domain, with the rest looked up from reference TRBV5-1 and TRBJ2-1, is KAGVTQTPRYLIKTRGQQVTLSCSPISGHRSVSWYQQTPGQGLQFLFEYFSETQRNKGNFPGRFSGRQFSNSRSEMNVSTLELGDSALYLCASSLEDGNEQFFGPGTRLTVL.

The rearrangement uses TRBV5-1 and TRBJ1-1; TCRdb's D gene call, TRBD1, goes unchecked for lack of DNA. This CDR3 region has 14 residues. In germline, CDR1 is SGHRS, CDR2 YFSETQ. The CDR3 loop is CASSRNDRGTEAFF.

The chain couples TRBV10-3 to TRBJ2-1. Germline CDR1 reads ENHRY; CDR2 reads SYGVKD. The CDR3 contains 13 residues. This chain's CDR3 is CAISGSVGGEQFF.

The rearrangement uses TRBV13 and TRBJ2-1; the TRBD2 assignment by TCRdb is unverifiable without DNA. CDR3 length: 14 amino acids. Germline V gives CDR1 PRHDT, CDR2 FYEKMQ (reference sequence). The CDR3 sequence is CASSPGPSYNEQFF.

This rearrangement joins TRBV5-1 to TRBJ2-4; as DNA is missing, the TRBD1 call by TCRdb cannot be tested. This CDR3 has 14 amino acids. CDR1 SGHRS and CDR2 YFSETQ come from the germline V gene. This CDR3 is CASSLTGGKNIQYF.

The chain has TRBV12-3 or TRBV12-4 and TRBJ1-3; there is no DNA to check the TCRdb D call of TRBD1. The CDR3 contains 17 residues. The CDR3: CASSLALGGTGGNTIYF.

This chain uses TRBV29-1 with TRBJ2-5; TCRdb gives TRBD2 as the D gene, but with no DNA this cannot be confirmed. CDR3 length equals 17 residues. Germline CDR1 and CDR2: SQVTM and ANQGSEA. CDR3 sequence reads: CSVELTIAGSSQETQYF.